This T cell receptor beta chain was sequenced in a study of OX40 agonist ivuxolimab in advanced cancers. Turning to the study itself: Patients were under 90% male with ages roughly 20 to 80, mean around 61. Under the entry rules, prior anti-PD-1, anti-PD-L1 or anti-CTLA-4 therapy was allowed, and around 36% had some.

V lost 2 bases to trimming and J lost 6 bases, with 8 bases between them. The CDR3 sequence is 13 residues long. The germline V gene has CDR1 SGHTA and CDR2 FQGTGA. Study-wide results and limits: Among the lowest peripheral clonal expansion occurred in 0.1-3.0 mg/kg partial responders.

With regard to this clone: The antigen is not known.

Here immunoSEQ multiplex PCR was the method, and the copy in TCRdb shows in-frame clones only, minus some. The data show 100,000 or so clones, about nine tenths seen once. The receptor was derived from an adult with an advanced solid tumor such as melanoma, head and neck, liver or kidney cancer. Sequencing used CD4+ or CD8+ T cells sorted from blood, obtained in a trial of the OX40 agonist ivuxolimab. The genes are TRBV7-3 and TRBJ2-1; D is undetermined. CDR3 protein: CASSLGDLNEQFF. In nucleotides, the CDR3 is TGTGCCAGCAGCTTAGGAGACCTCAATGAGCAGTTCTTC. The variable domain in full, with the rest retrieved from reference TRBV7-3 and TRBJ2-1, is GAGVSQTPSNKVTEKGKYVELRCDPISGHTALYWYRQSLGQGPEFLIYFQGTGAADDSGLPNDRFFAVRPEGSVSTLKIQRTERGDSAVYLCASSLGDLNEQFFGPGTRLTVL.